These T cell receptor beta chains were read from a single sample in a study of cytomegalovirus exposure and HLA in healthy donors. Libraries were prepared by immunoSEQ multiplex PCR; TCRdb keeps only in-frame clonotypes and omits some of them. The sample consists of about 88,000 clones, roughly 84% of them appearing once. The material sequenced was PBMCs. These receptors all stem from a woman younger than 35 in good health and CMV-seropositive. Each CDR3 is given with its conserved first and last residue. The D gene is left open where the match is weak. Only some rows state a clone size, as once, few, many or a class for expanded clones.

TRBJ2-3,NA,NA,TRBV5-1,CASSLQGGDTQYF,TGCGCCAGCAGCTTGCAGGGGGGAGATACGCAGTATTTT
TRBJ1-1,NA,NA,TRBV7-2,CASSPGTEAFF,TGTGCCAGCAGCCCCGGTACTGAAGCTTTCTTT
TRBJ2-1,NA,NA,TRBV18,CASSPRGGDRYNEQFF,TGTGCCAGCTCACCACGAGGGGGGGATCGGTACAATGAGCAGTTCTTC
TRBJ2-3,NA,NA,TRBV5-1,CASSFRDTDTQYF,TGCGCCAGCAGCTTCAGGGACACAGATACGCAGTATTTT
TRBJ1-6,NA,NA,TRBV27,CASSLAGYNSPLHF,TGTGCCAGCAGTTTAGCGGGGTATAATTCACCCCTCCACTTT
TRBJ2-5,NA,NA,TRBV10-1,CASSDSGGAETQYF,TGCGCCAGCAGTGATTCAGGAGGGGCAGAGACCCAGTACTTC
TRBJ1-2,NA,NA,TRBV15,CATSRDPPTLFYGYTF,TGTGCCACCAGCAGAGACCCTCCTACGCTTTTTTATGGCTACACCTTC
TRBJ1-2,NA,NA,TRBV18,CASSPHRFYGYTF,TGTGCCAGCTCACCACACCGGTTTTATGGCTACACCTTC
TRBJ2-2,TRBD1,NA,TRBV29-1,CSVVFDRVGGELFF,TGCAGCGTTGTTTTTGACAGGGTCGGCGGGGAGCTGTTTTTT
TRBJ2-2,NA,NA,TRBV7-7,CASSLEVDGHTGELFF,TGTGCCAGCAGCTTAGAGGTAGATGGGCACACCGGGGAGCTGTTTTTT
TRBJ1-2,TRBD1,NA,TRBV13,CASSLDRGRYGYTF,TGTGCCAGCAGCTTAGACAGGGGACGATATGGCTACACCTTC
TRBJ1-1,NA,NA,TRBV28,CASSLYGKNTEAFF,TGTGCCAGCAGTTTATACGGGAAGAACACTGAAGCTTTCTTT
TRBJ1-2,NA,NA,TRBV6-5,CASRPPLRAGYGYTF,TGTGCCAGCAGACCCCCGTTGAGGGCCGGCTATGGCTACACCTTC
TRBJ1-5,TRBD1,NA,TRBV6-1,CASSEVPTGRFNQPQHF,TGTGCCAGCAGTGAAGTCCCGACAGGGCGCTTCAATCAGCCCCAGCATTTT
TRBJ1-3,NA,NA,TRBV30,CAWRAEATGSGNTIYF,TGTGCCTGGAGGGCAGAGGCGACGGGGTCTGGAAACACCATATATTTT
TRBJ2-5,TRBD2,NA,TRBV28,CASSLGSGGAGKTQYF,TGTGCCAGCAGTTTAGGTAGCGGGGGGGCTGGAAAGACCCAGTACTTC
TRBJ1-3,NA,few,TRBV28,CASSFGGHTIYF,TGTGCCAGCAGTTTCGGGGGTCACACCATATATTTT
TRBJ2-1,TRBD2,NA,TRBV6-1,CASSLSGGAYNEQFF,TGTGCCAGCAGCTTGAGCGGGGGGGCGTACAATGAGCAGTTCTTC
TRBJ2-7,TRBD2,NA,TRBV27,CASSPTGSGEGEQYF,TGTGCCAGCAGTCCGACCGGCAGCGGGGAAGGCGAGCAGTACTTC
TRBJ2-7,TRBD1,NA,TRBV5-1,CASSFTDRGTAEQYF,TGCGCCAGCAGCTTTACCGACAGGGGTACGGCCGAGCAGTACTTC
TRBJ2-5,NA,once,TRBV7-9,CASSGRVVRDGQETQYF,TGTGCCAGCAGCGGACGAGTGGTCAGGGATGGGCAAGAGACCCAGTACTTC
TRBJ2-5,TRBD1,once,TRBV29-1,CSVTGQGDLETQYF,TGCAGCGTCACCGGACAGGGGGATCTAGAGACCCAGTACTTC
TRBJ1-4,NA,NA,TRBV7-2,CASSSEPEGREKLFF,TGTGCCAGCAGCTCCGAACCGGAGGGGCGAGAAAAACTGTTTTTT
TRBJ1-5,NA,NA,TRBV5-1,CASSSERNQPQHF,TGCGCCAGCAGCTCCGAGCGCAATCAGCCCCAGCATTTT
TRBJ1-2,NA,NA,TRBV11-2,CASSLVQSYGYTF,TGTGCCAGCAGCTTAGTACAGAGCTATGGCTACACCTTC
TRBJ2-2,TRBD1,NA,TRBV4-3,CASSQERGRYTGELFF,TGCGCCAGCAGCCAAGAAAGGGGGCGGTACACCGGGGAGCTGTTTTTT
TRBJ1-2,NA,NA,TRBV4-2,CASSQDTAGKPYGYTF,TGTGCCAGCAGCCAAGATACGGCAGGGAAGCCCTATGGCTACACCTTC
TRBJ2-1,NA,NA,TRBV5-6,CASSTGQFF,TGTGCCAGCAGCACCGGGCAGTTCTTC
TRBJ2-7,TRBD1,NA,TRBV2,CASRGTESYEQYF,TGTGCCAGCAGGGGGACAGAAAGCTACGAGCAGTACTTC
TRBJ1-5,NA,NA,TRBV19,CASSIVQGINQPQHF,TGTGCCAGTAGTATAGTGCAGGGGATCAATCAGCCCCAGCATTTT
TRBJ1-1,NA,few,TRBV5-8,CASSRGDVNTEAFF,TGTGCCAGCAGTCGAGGTGACGTGAACACTGAAGCTTTCTTT
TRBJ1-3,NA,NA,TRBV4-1,CASSQGTGNSGNTIYF,TGCGCCAGCAGCCAGGGGACTGGTAACTCTGGAAACACCATATATTTT
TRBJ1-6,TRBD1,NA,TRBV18,CASSPLWDRRGNNSPLHF,TGTGCCAGCTCACCTTTGTGGGACAGGAGAGGCAATAATTCACCCCTCCACTTT
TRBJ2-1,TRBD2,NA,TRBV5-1,CASSLQRGGNTHNEQFF,TGCGCCAGCAGCTTGCAGCGGGGGGGGAACACACACAATGAGCAGTTCTTC